This T cell receptor (beta chain) was captured by sequencing in a study of cytomegalovirus exposure and HLA in healthy donors. Germline V gene lookup returns CDR1 SGHTA and CDR2 FQGNSA. Trimming took 3 bases from V and 7 from J, leaving 7 bases between them. The CDR3 covers 12 residues. The study ran its PCR with 60 Vbeta and 13 Jbeta primers. Sequenced by immunoSEQ multiplex PCR; TCRdb stores in-frame clones only, minus some. Its table records 150,000 to 200,000 clones. The sequence derives from a man younger than 40 in good health and CMV-seronegative. J is TRBJ2-1 and V is TRBV7-2; unclear D gene. Sample: PBMCs. CDR3 sequence reads: CASSLTRNEQFF. Written as DNA, the CDR3 is TGTGCCAGCAGCTTGACCAGGAATGAGCAGTTCTTC.